This T cell receptor (beta chain) was identified during a study of CD8 T cells in ankylosing spondylitis. Study outcomes and limitations: Some motif variants had been reported before (in reactive arthritis synovial fluid and blood). Relatively scarce in peripheral blood, disease-linked clones were CD8+. Disease-linked clones reportedly showed significant enrichment in matched ankylosing spondylitis synovial fluid. For ankylosing spondylitis blood, a TCR beta motif of about eight highly homologous variants appeared characteristic.

With 3 bases clipped from V and 11 bases from J, the junction kept 18 bases outside the gene matches. Germline assignment: CDR1 SGHRS and CDR2 YFSETQ. The CDR3 contains 16 residues. Comments on this clonotype: What it binds is not known.

MiXCR was run by TCRdb on the 5' RACE reads, yielding one entry per CDR3 protein. The sample shows about 270,000 distinct CDR3 sequences, 30% to 40% of them seen only once. The sequencing input was blood, either unsorted or a sorted T cell fraction (not recorded which). This rearrangement joins TRBV5-1 to TRBJ2-3; 7 positions agree with TRBD2. The clonotype was recovered from a male donor with ankylosing spondylitis or in good health (not recorded which). This CDR3 reads CASSSGWLAADDGQYF. CDR3 DNA: TGCGCCAGCAGCTCCGGCTGGCTAGCGGCCGACGATGGGCAGTATTTT.